This note documents a single TCR beta chain sequence. Source study methods: Reference gene primer amplification gave estimated nucleated cell counts. The data were produced by immunoSEQ multiplex PCR, yet TCRdb's version contains in-frame clones alone and is incomplete. V and J calls and clone size are as listed in that table; D and trimming were resolved from the DNA. The sample contains roughly 69,000 clones, around 73% of which appear only once. Trimming took 1 base from V and 1 from J; bases not matched to a gene: 7. CDR1 is LNHDA and CDR2 is SQIVND in the germline V gene (reference sequence). The CDR3 sequence is 17 residues long. These data originate in a study of blood T cell repertoires in COVID-19. Overall study: Donors in the United States, Italy and Spain gave samples during acute or convalescent COVID-19. PBMCs, B-cell-depleted T cells, or T cells provided the cDNA or gDNA that made up the material.

The sequencing sample was made of peripheral blood. The J gene is TRBJ2-1, the V gene TRBV19, with 7 bases that match TRBD2. The receptor was isolated from a man aged 55-75 years with COVID-19, enrolled during active disease. This CDR3 reads CASSIGGGRRSYNEQFF. CDR3 nucleotide sequence: TGTGCCAGTAGTATAGGGGGGGGACGAAGGTCCTACAATGAGCAGTTCTTC.